This is a list of T cell receptor beta chains from one sample in a study of blood T cell repertoires in COVID-19. Clones were read by immunoSEQ multiplex PCR, and TCRdb kept only the in-frame ones, dropping some. The table records 200,000 to 250,000 clones, around 85% of them present only once. The source material was peripheral blood. The receptors originated from a woman in her sixties with active or convalescent COVID-19. The CDR3 runs from the conserved cysteine through the conserved F or W. The D gene is left open where the match is weak. Clone size is stated in some rows and not others, as once, few, many or a class when expanded.

V: TRBV7-8
J: TRBJ1-3
size: NA
D: TRBD1
DNA: TGTGCCAGCAGCCAAGGACAGGCGAGCTCTGGAAACACCATATATTTT
CDR3: CASSQGQASSGNTIYF

V: TRBV7-2
J: TRBJ1-2
size: NA
D: NA
DNA: TGTGCCAGCAAACACCCAGGGGACTATGGCTACACCTTC
CDR3: CASKHPGDYGYTF

V: TRBV7-9
J: TRBJ2-5
size: NA
D: NA
DNA: TGTGCCAGCAGCCCACCCCGGTTAGAGACCCAGTACTTC
CDR3: CASSPPRLETQYF

V: TRBV2
J: TRBJ1-6
size: NA
D: TRBD1
DNA: TGTGCCAGCAGTGAACCCCGGGACAGGAAACGGTATAATTCACCCCTCCACTTT
CDR3: CASSEPRDRKRYNSPLHF

V: TRBV6-7
J: TRBJ1-5
size: NA
D: TRBD1
DNA: TGTGCCAGCAGTTACCAGGGGGCGGCCATCTTGCCCCAGCATTTT
CDR3: CASSYQGAAILPQHF

V: TRBV6-4
J: TRBJ2-1
size: once
D: NA
DNA: TGTGCCAGCAGTCCGTCCTTTCTCCCTTATAATGAGCAGTTCTTC
CDR3: CASSPSFLPYNEQFF

V: TRBV2
J: TRBJ1-1
size: few
D: TRBD1
DNA: TGTGCCAGCAATAGGGACAGGGAGACTGAAGCTTTCTTT
CDR3: CASNRDRETEAFF

V: TRBV6-1
J: TRBJ2-3
size: NA
D: NA
DNA: TGTGCCAGCAGTGAAACGTTCCGAGCGGATACGCAGTATTTT
CDR3: CASSETFRADTQYF

V: TRBV11-2
J: TRBJ2-5
size: NA
D: TRBD2
DNA: TGTGCCAGCAGCCCGGGACTAGCAGGGGAGACCCAGTACTTC
CDR3: CASSPGLAGETQYF

V: TRBV29-1
J: TRBJ2-3
size: few
D: NA
DNA: TGCAGCGTTGGGGGGGGCGGGCCTAGCGGCACAGATACGCAGTATTTT
CDR3: CSVGGGGPSGTDTQYF

V: TRBV11-1
J: TRBJ1-1
size: once
D: NA
DNA: TGTGCCAGCAGCTCCGGCGAGGGTTGGAGGGCTGAAGCTTTCTTT
CDR3: CASSSGEGWRAEAFF

V: TRBV5-6
J: TRBJ2-1
size: NA
D: TRBD2
DNA: TGTGCCAGCAGCTTGCGACTAGCCCCCTACAATGAGCAGTTCTTC
CDR3: CASSLRLAPYNEQFF

V: TRBV14
J: TRBJ2-1
size: NA
D: TRBD2
DNA: TGTGCCAGCAGCCACGAATTAGCGGGGGGACGGAATGAGCAGTTCTTC
CDR3: CASSHELAGGRNEQFF

V: TRBV19
J: TRBJ1-2
size: once
D: TRBD1
DNA: TGTGCCAGTAGTATAGATTTAGGGTCCTCCGCCACAACTACCAGGGGGGACTATGGCTACACCTTC
CDR3: CASSIDLGSSATTTRGDYGYTF

V: TRBV11-2
J: TRBJ2-6
size: NA
D: NA
DNA: TGTGCCAGCAGCTTAGCCGGGGCTGGGGCCAACGTCCTGACTTTC
CDR3: CASSLAGAGANVLTF

V: TRBV6-5
J: TRBJ2-2
size: NA
D: NA
DNA: TGTGCCAGCAAAGTGGGAGTTGTCCCCGGGGAGCTGTTTTTT
CDR3: CASKVGVVPGELFF

V: TRBV13
J: TRBJ2-7
size: NA
D: TRBD2
DNA: TGTGCCAGCAGCTCTCGGACTAGCGGTAGCTCCTACGAGCAGTACTTC
CDR3: CASSSRTSGSSYEQYF

V: TRBV5-8
J: TRBJ2-3
size: NA
D: TRBD2
DNA: TGTGCCAGCAGCTTTACCGGGACTAGCGGTTCAGATACGCAGTATTTT
CDR3: CASSFTGTSGSDTQYF

V: TRBV3-1/TRBV3-2
J: TRBJ2-3
size: NA
D: TRBD2
DNA: TGTGCCAGCAGCCACCAAGGACTAGCGGGGAAAGATACGCAGTATTTT
CDR3: CASSHQGLAGKDTQYF

V: TRBV18
J: TRBJ1-2
size: NA
D: NA
DNA: TGTGCCAGCTCACCACTGGCAGGGGCTGGCAATGGCTACACCTTC
CDR3: CASSPLAGAGNGYTF

V: TRBV28
J: TRBJ2-4
size: NA
D: TRBD1
DNA: TGTGCCAGCAGTTTACGGACAGGCTGGGGCAAAAACATTCAGTACTTC
CDR3: CASSLRTGWGKNIQYF

V: TRBV6-5
J: TRBJ1-1
size: NA
D: NA
DNA: TGTGCCAGCAGTACCCTCGGCACTGAAGCTTTCTTT
CDR3: CASSTLGTEAFF

V: TRBV12-3/TRBV12-4
J: TRBJ1-1
size: NA
D: NA
DNA: TGTGCCAGCAGCCGCAGGGGTAACACTGAAGCTTTCTTT
CDR3: CASSRRGNTEAFF

V: TRBV15
J: TRBJ2-3
size: NA
D: NA
DNA: TGTGCCACCAGCAGAGAGGATTGGGGCCTTGGGAGCACAGATACGCAGTATTTT
CDR3: CATSREDWGLGSTDTQYF

V: TRBV10-3
J: TRBJ1-1
size: NA
D: NA
DNA: TGTGCCATCAGTCTCCGGGACAAGAGATATGAAGCTTTCTTT
CDR3: CAISLRDKRYEAFF

V: TRBV10-2
J: TRBJ2-2
size: few
D: NA
DNA: TGCGCCAGCAGCCCGGGGTGGGGGGAGCTGTTTTTT
CDR3: CASSPGWGELFF

V: TRBV7-8
J: TRBJ2-1
size: NA
D: TRBD2
DNA: TGTGCCAGCAGCTTAGTTGGGACTAGCGTTTTCGGTGAGCAGTTCTTC
CDR3: CASSLVGTSVFGEQFF

V: TRBV7-8
J: TRBJ1-2
size: NA
D: NA
DNA: TGTGCCAGCAGCTTAGGACAGCACTATGGCTACACCTTC
CDR3: CASSLGQHYGYTF

V: TRBV28
J: TRBJ2-7
size: few
D: NA
DNA: TGTGCCAGCAGTTACACCCTGTACGAGCAGTACTTC
CDR3: CASSYTLYEQYF

V: TRBV2
J: TRBJ2-1
size: few
D: NA
DNA: TGTGCCAGAACCGGGACTCGCCCGAGGGTTGCTGAGCAGTTCTTC
CDR3: CARTGTRPRVAEQFF

V: TRBV5-1
J: TRBJ2-7
size: once
D: NA
DNA: TGCGCCAGCAGCTTGCAGGGGACAAGGAACGAGCAGTACTTC
CDR3: CASSLQGTRNEQYF

V: TRBV7-3
J: TRBJ2-6
size: NA
D: NA
DNA: TGTGCCAGCAGCTTAACAACCGGTTCTGGGGCCAACGTCCTGACTTTC
CDR3: CASSLTTGSGANVLTF

V: TRBV20-1
J: TRBJ2-3
size: NA
D: NA
DNA: TGCAGTGCCAAACCGGGGGATACGCAGTATTTT
CDR3: CSAKPGDTQYF

V: TRBV28
J: TRBJ1-2
size: NA
D: TRBD1
DNA: TGTGCCAGCAGTTTATCAGGGACAGGGTTATATGGCTACACCTTC
CDR3: CASSLSGTGLYGYTF

V: TRBV19
J: TRBJ1-1
size: NA
D: NA
DNA: TGTGCCAGTAGTATGGCAGGGTCGGCCACTGAAGCTTTCTTT
CDR3: CASSMAGSATEAFF

V: TRBV7-9
J: TRBJ1-1
size: NA
D: TRBD1
DNA: TGTGCCAGCAGCTTAGGTTCGGGACAGATGAACACTGAAGCTTTCTTT
CDR3: CASSLGSGQMNTEAFF

V: TRBV4-1
J: TRBJ2-7
size: once
D: TRBD1
DNA: TGCGCCAGCAGCCATAACAGGGGGAGCTCCTACGAGCAGTACTTC
CDR3: CASSHNRGSSYEQYF

V: TRBV7-2
J: TRBJ2-4
size: NA
D: NA
DNA: TGTGCCAGCAGCTTAGCTGCGGATGACTTAGCCAAAAACATTCAGTACTTC
CDR3: CASSLAADDLAKNIQYF

V: TRBV19
J: TRBJ2-1
size: NA
D: NA
DNA: TGTGCCAGTAGTATTAGGATTCGGCGGGGAGGCAATGAGCAGTTCTTC
CDR3: CASSIRIRRGGNEQFF

V: TRBV5-1
J: TRBJ2-3
size: NA
D: TRBD2
DNA: TGCGCCAGCAGCCCAGGACTAGCGGGAGCTCCCGCCACAGCAGATACGCAGTATTTT
CDR3: CASSPGLAGAPATADTQYF

V: TRBV10-3
J: TRBJ2-3
size: NA
D: TRBD1
DNA: TGTGCCATCAGTGAGTCGACAGGGAGAGGCACAGATACGCAGTATTTT
CDR3: CAISESTGRGTDTQYF

V: TRBV7-8
J: TRBJ1-2
size: NA
D: TRBD1
DNA: TGTGCCAGCAGCGTGACAGGGGGCGCGGGGTATGGCTACACCTTC
CDR3: CASSVTGGAGYGYTF

V: TRBV5-1
J: TRBJ2-7
size: NA
D: NA
DNA: TGCGCCACCAGGGGGGACAACTCCTACGAGCAGTACTTC
CDR3: CATRGDNSYEQYF

V: TRBV19
J: TRBJ2-3
size: few
D: TRBD1
DNA: TGTGCCAGTAGTATGAGATCCGGACAGGGGGCGGCAGATACGCAGTATTTT
CDR3: CASSMRSGQGAADTQYF

V: TRBV7-9
J: TRBJ1-3
size: NA
D: TRBD1
DNA: TGTGCCAGCAGCTTGGGACAGGGTAACTCTGGAAACACCATATATTTT
CDR3: CASSLGQGNSGNTIYF

V: TRBV2
J: TRBJ1-1
size: NA
D: NA
DNA: TGTGCCAGCAGAGGGGGGGCTCGACAGATCTTGAACACTGAAGCTTTCTTT
CDR3: CASRGGARQILNTEAFF

V: TRBV6-1
J: TRBJ2-3
size: NA
D: TRBD2
DNA: TGTGCCAGCAGTGATGTAAGCGGGAGGAGTACAGATACGCAGTATTTT
CDR3: CASSDVSGRSTDTQYF

V: TRBV19
J: TRBJ1-1
size: NA
D: NA
DNA: TGTGCCAGTAGTATAGAAGGGAGGTTCCCTGAAGCTTTCTTT
CDR3: CASSIEGRFPEAFF

V: TRBV7-9
J: TRBJ2-7
size: NA
D: NA
DNA: TGTGCCAGCAGCCATCCTGGGGGGGAGCAGTACTTC
CDR3: CASSHPGGEQYF

V: TRBV5-1
J: TRBJ2-1
size: NA
D: NA
DNA: TGCGCCAGCAGCCTAAGCGGGTACAATGAGCAGTTCTTC
CDR3: CASSLSGYNEQFF

V: TRBV4-2
J: TRBJ2-7
size: NA
D: TRBD2
DNA: TGTGCCAGCAGCCAAGAGGGGGTGGGGACTAAAGAGGAGCAGTACTTC
CDR3: CASSQEGVGTKEEQYF

V: TRBV5-1
J: TRBJ1-2
size: NA
D: TRBD1
DNA: TGCGCCAGCAGCCAAGGACAGGAGGCCTATGGCTACACCTTC
CDR3: CASSQGQEAYGYTF

V: TRBV5-6
J: TRBJ2-5
size: NA
D: NA
DNA: TGTGCCAGCAGCCGCAGGGCCTGGGAGACCCAGTACTTC
CDR3: CASSRRAWETQYF

V: TRBV19
J: TRBJ2-1
size: NA
D: NA
DNA: TGTGCCAGTAGTATACGGCTGGGGGGAGTCAATGAGCAGTTCTTC
CDR3: CASSIRLGGVNEQFF

V: TRBV4-1
J: TRBJ2-7
size: NA
D: TRBD1
DNA: TGCGCCAGCAGCCAAGTAATTAGGGGGCCGAACGAGCAGTACTTC
CDR3: CASSQVIRGPNEQYF

V: TRBV5-5
J: TRBJ1-1
size: NA
D: NA
DNA: TGTGCCAGCAGCTTGGACTTGAGGGCGAACACTGAAGCTTTCTTT
CDR3: CASSLDLRANTEAFF

V: TRBV14
J: TRBJ2-1
size: NA
D: TRBD2
DNA: TGTGCCAGCAGCCAAGACCGGACTAGCTACAATGAGCAGTTCTTC
CDR3: CASSQDRTSYNEQFF